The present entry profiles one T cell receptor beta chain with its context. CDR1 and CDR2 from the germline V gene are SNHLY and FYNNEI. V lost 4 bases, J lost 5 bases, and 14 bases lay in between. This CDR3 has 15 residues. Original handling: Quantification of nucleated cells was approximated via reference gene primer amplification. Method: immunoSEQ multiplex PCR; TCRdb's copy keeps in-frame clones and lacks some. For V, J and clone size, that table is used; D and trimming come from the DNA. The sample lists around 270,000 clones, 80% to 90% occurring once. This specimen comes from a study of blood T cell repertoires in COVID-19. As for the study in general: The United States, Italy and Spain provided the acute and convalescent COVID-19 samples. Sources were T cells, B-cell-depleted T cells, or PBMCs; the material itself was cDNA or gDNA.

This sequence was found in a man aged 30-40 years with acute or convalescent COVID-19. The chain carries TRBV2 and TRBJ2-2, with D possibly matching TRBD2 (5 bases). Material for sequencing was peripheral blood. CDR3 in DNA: TGTGCCAGCAGTGCCAGCGGTTCACCTACCGGGGAGCTGTTTTTT. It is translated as CASSASGSPTGELFF.